This T cell receptor (beta chain) was identified during a study of blood T cells in healthy people across ages. Through a sample-barcoded 5' primer and a J-beta primer mix, a second PCR was run for roughly 7 to 12 cycles. MiXCR, run by TCRdb on the 5' RACE reads, gives a single entry per CDR3 protein. The table has around 1.5 million distinct CDR3 sequences, 59% seen once. Each sample provided at least 5.5 micrograms of extracted total RNA. This CDR3 is 16 amino acids long. The germline CDR1 and CDR2 sequences are SGDLS and YYNGEE. Trimming cost V 3 bases and J 0 bases; bases outside gene matches: 5. The J gene is TRBJ2-3, the V gene TRBV9; TRBD1 matches 9 bases. The sequenced sample was blood. The source is a young man in good health. The CDR3 is CASSGDREASTDTQYF. The CDR3 nucleotides are TGTGCCAGCAGCGGGGACAGGGAGGCTAGCACAGATACGCAGTATTTT.